This TCR beta chain was identified in a study of PD-L1 blockade in urothelial cancer. Looked up from germline, CDR1 is SGDLS and CDR2 is YYNGEE. The length of the CDR3 is 14 residues. Trimming removed 3 bases from V and 4 bases from J; junction bases left unmatched: 5. Time point denoted: pretreatment peripheral blood. The protocol was immunoSEQ multiplex PCR, while the TCRdb copy is restricted to in-frame clones and leaves out a portion. Of 86,000 or so clones listed, about 84% are singletons. V usage is TRBV9 and J usage is TRBJ1-2; TRBD1 matches 8 bases. Source: PBMCs, taken around atezolizumab (anti-PD-L1) treatment. The clonotype was recovered from a man aged 55 to 69 with urothelial cancer. In DNA form, the CDR3 reads TGTGCCAGCAGCGGGACAGGGCCCTCCTATGGCTACACCTTC. It translates to CASSGTGPSYGYTF.